This T cell receptor (beta chain) derives from a study of OX40 agonist ivuxolimab in advanced cancers. Study-level background: Subjects had a mean age of around 60 years, with a range of about 23 to 79; less than 90% were male.

Germline CDR1 SGHRS, CDR2 YFSETQ. The CDR3 length is 13 residues. The V and J ends lost 3 bases and 3 bases respectively, with 9 bases between them. As regards this clone: What it recognizes is unknown.

The repertoire was sequenced with immunoSEQ multiplex PCR; TCRdb's copy has only in-frame clones and lacks some. The data contain about 24,000 clones, over 80% of them singletons. Study-wide findings and caveats: The work left the antigen specificity of expanded peripheral T cells undetermined. Within 6 weeks, CD4+ and CD8+ blood T cells expanded clonally at 0.1 to 3.0 mg/kg. Some nonresponders also had low normalized T-cell clonal expansion.

The chain employs TRBV5-1 and TRBJ1-1; D unclear. The sample consisted of CD4+ or CD8+ T cells sorted from blood, taken in a trial of the OX40 agonist ivuxolimab. The clonotype was recovered from an adult with an advanced solid tumor such as melanoma, head and neck, liver or kidney cancer. CDR3 region: CASSYDRDTEAFF. CDR3 DNA: TGCGCCAGCAGCTATGACCGGGACACTGAAGCTTTCTTT. Drawing the rest from reference TRBV5-1 and TRBJ1-1, the complete variable domain is KAGVTQTPRYLIKTRGQQVTLSCSPISGHRSVSWYQQTPGQGLQFLFEYFSETQRNKGNFPGRFSGRQFSNSRSEMNVSTLELGDSALYLCASSYDRDTEAFFGQGTRLTVV.